This T cell receptor beta chain comes out of a study of blood T cell repertoires in COVID-19. About the research overall: Some COVID-19 samples were acute and others convalescent; all came from the United States, Italy and Spain.

Profiled with immunoSEQ multiplex PCR; TCRdb holds only in-frame clones, not every one. Here the sample spans 80,000 to 100,000 clones, roughly 80% being singletons. The CDR3 consists of 16 residues. The chain has TRBV21-1 and TRBJ2-1; the table names TRBD2, a call not compared with the DNA. TRBV21-1 is an annotated pseudogene. The sequence derives from a man aged 55 to 70 with acute or convalescent COVID-19. Sample: peripheral blood. The CDR3 reads CASSKGEAGGPHEQFF. CDR3 sequence (DNA): TGTGCCAGCAGCAAAGGGGAAGCGGGAGGGCCACATGAGCAGTTCTTC.